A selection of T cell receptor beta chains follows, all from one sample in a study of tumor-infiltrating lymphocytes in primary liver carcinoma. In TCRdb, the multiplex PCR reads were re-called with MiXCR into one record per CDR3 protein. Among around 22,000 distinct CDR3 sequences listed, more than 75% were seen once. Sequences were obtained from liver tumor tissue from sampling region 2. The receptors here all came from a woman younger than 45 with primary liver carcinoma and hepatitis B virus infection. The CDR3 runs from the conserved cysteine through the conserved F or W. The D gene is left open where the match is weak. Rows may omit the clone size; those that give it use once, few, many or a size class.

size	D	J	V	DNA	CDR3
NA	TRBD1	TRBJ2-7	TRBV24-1	TGTGCCAGCAGTCGGGGACAGTGGTACTACGAGCAGTACTTC	CASSRGQWYYEQYF
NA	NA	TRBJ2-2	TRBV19	TGTGCCAGTGGTATTCGACAGGCGTCCAACACCGGGGAGCTGTTTTTT	CASGIRQASNTGELFF
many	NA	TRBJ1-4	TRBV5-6	TGTGCCAGCAGCTTGGAAGGGGACGGGGGCCATCGGAAACTGTTTTTT	CASSLEGDGGHRKLFF
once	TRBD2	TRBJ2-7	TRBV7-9	TGTGCCATCATCACGGGAGGCCTCTCCTACGAGCAGTACTTC	CAIITGGLSYEQYF
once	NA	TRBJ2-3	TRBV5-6	TGTGTCAGCAGCCTGAGGGCAGATACGCAGTATTTT	CVSSLRADTQYF
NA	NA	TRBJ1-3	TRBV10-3	TGTACCATCAGTGAATCAGCTTCTGGAAACACCATATATTTT	CTISESASGNTIYF
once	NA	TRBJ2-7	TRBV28	TGTGGCAGCGGCCTCCCTTTGGAGGGATGGCACTCCTACGAGCAGTACTTC	CGSGLPLEGWHSYEQYF
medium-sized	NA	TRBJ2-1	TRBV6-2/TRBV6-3	TGTGCCAGCAGTGACGGCGATGAGCAGTTCTTC	CASSDGDEQFF
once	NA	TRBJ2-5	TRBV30	TGTGCCTGGGAGGTCTTGGGCGCGACCCTGGGGACCCAGTACTTC	CAWEVLGATLGTQYF
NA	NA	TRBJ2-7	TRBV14	TGTGCCAGCAGTACGCGGACCCTTATCCACGAGCAGTACTTC	CASSTRTLIHEQYF
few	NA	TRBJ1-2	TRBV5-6	TGTGCCAACAGCGCAATCGCGTTCAGGGATAGCTACACCTTC	CANSAIAFRDSYTF
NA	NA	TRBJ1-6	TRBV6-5	TGTGCCAGCAGGGAAAGGAGTGACCACCTTTCGCCCCTCCACTTT	CASRERSDHLSPLHF
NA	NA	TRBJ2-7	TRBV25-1	TGTGCCAGCAGTATCTACGTGCAGTACTTC	CASSIYVQYF
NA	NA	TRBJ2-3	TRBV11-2	TGTGCCATCAGCTTAGTAGCGAGAAGCTCAGATACGCATTATTTT	CAISLVARSSDTHYF
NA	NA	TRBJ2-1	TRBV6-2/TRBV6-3	TGTGCCAGCAATGACAGCGAAGGGCAGTTCTTC	CASNDSEGQFF
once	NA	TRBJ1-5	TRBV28	TGTGCCAGCAGGGAGGTCCCTAATCAGCCCCAACTTTTT	CASREVPNQPQLF
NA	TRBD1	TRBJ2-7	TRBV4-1	TGCGCCAGCAGCCTGACAGGGGTTAGCTCCTACGAGCAGTACTTC	CASSLTGVSSYEQYF
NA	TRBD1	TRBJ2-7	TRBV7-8	TGTGCCAGCAGGAACCCGGGACAGGTGCTCTACGAGCAGTACTTC	CASRNPGQVLYEQYF
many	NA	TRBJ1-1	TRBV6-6	TGTGCCAGCAGTCCGGCGGCACGCAACACTGAGGCTTCCTTT	CASSPAARNTEASF
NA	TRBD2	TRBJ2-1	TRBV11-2	TGTGCCAGCAGCACCTCTCTAGCGGGAGGATACATTGAACTGTTCTTC	CASSTSLAGGYIELFF
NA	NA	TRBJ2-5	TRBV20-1	TGCAGTGTTAGTGCGGCTAACGCGTTGGAGACCCAGTACTTC	CSVSAANALETQYF
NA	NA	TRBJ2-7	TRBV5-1	TGCGCCAGCAGCTTGGGCAGATTTCGGCAAGAGCAGTACTTC	CASSLGRFRQEQYF
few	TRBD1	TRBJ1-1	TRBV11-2	TGTGCCGGCAGATATACAGGGGGGAGGGCTGAAACTCTCTTT	CAGRYTGGRAETLF
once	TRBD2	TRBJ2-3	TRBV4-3	TGCGTCGGCAGCCAAGAGCCGGTAACTAGCGGGAGGACGGGGGTCACAGATACGGAGTATTTT	CVGSQEPVTSGRTGVTDTEYF
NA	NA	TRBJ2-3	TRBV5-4	TGTGCCAGCAGTAACCCGGCAGCTAACGGGTGTCGGACAGATACGCAGTATTTT	CASSNPAANGCRTDTQYF
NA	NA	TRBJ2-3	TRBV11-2	TGTACCAGCAGTCGCAGGTGGAGCCTAAGCACAGATATGCAGTATTTT	CTSSRRWSLSTDMQYF
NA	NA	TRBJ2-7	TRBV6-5	TGTCCCAGCAGTTACAATGACAGCAGCTACTACGAGCAGTACTTC	CPSSYNDSSYYEQYF
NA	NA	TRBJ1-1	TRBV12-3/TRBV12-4	TGTGCCAGCAGTCTACTCCCCCAGGGGAAGGGGGGGTCTGAAGCTTTCTTT	CASSLLPQGKGGSEAFF
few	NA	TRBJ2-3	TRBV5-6	TGTACTAGCAGCTTGAGGGCAGATACGCAGTATTTT	CTSSLRADTQYF
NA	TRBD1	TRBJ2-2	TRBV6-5	TGTGTCAGCAGGCAGGGACGGACAGGGGAGCCGTTTTTT	CVSRQGRTGEPFF
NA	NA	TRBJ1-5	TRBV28	TGTGCCAGCAGTCCGTTCACGGGAGGACGCTCCAATAAGCTCCAGCATTTT	CASSPFTGGRSNKLQHF
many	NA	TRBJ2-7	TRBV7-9	TGTGCCAGCCGGGACGGATTAACCTACGAGCAGTACTTC	CASRDGLTYEQYF
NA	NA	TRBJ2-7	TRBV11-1	TGTGCCAGCTGCTTAGCATACATCCGCGAGCAGTACTTC	CASCLAYIREQYF
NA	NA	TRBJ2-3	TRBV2	TGTGCCAGCTGCGTATCGGGACTCTCCGGGGATACGCAGTATTTT	CASCVSGLSGDTQYF
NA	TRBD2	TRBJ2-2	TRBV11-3	TGTGCCAGCAGCATACGCCGGACTAGCGGGAGGGCCGGAAAGGGCGGGGAGCTTTTCTTT	CASSIRRTSGRAGKGGELFF
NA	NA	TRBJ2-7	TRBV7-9	TGTGCCAGAAGCTTAGGGAAAGAGCAGTACTTC	CARSLGKEQYF
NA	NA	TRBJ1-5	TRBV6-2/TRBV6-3	TGTGCCAGCAGTTTCCGGGACAATCAGCCCCAGTATTTC	CASSFRDNQPQYF
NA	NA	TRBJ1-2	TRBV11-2	TGTGCCAGCACTCAAGGGGGGGGTGGAGACTACACTTTC	CASTQGGGGDYTF
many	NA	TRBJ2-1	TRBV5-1	TGCGCCAGCAGCTTGGCCGGGGGCAATGAGCAGTTCTTC	CASSLAGGNEQFF
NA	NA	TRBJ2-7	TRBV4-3	TGCGCCAGCAACCAAGCTGTGACGGGGGCTCATATTAGCTACGAGCAGTACTTC	CASNQAVTGAHISYEQYF
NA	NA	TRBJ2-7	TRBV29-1	TGCATCGTTGAAACCGGCTCATACAAGCAGTACTTC	CIVETGSYKQYF
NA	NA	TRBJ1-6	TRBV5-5	TGTGGCGGCAGCTTGGACGACAGTAATTCACCCCTCCACTTT	CGGSLDDSNSPLHF
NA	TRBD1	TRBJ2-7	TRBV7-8	TGTGCTAGCAGCTACCTGGGACAGGTGCTCTACGAGCAGTACTTC	CASSYLGQVLYEQYF
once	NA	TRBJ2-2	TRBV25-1	TGTGCCCTTCATGGCGCTTCGTTGCTTTACACCGGGGAGCTATTTTTT	CALHGASLLYTGELFF
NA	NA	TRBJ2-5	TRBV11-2	TGTGCCAGCAGCTTTTTGAGAACAGCCGCTGAGACCCTGTACTTC	CASSFLRTAAETLYF
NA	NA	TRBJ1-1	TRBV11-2	TGTGCCAGCAGCTTTAAGAGTGGGAGGTTAAATGAAGCTTTCTTT	CASSFKSGRLNEAFF
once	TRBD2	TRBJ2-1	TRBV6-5	TGTGCCGACAGTGCCACTAGCGGAGGTTCCTACTATGAGCAGTTCTTC	CADSATSGGSYYEQFF
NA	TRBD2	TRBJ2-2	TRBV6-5	TGTGGTAGCGGGCAGGGACGGACCGGGGAGCTGTTTTTT	CGSGQGRTGELFF
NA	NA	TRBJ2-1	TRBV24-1	TGTGCCACCAGTGATTCCGGGACACACCCTTGGGAGCAGATCTTC	CATSDSGTHPWEQIF
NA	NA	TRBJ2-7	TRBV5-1	TGCACCAGCAGCCCGAGGGCGGACTTCGTTTACGAGGAATACTTC	CTSSPRADFVYEEYF
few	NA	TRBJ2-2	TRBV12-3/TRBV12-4	TGTGCCAGCCGAGGGTGGGACGCGGACACCGGGGAGCTGTTTTTT	CASRGWDADTGELFF
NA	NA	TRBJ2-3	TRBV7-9	TGTGCCAGCAGCTCTGCGCGAGGGGTTAGCATAGACACGCAGTATTTT	CASSSARGVSIDTQYF
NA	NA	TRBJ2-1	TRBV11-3	TGTCCCAGCAGCTTCGGGGCCCGCTCCTACATTGAGCAGTTATTC	CPSSFGARSYIEQLF